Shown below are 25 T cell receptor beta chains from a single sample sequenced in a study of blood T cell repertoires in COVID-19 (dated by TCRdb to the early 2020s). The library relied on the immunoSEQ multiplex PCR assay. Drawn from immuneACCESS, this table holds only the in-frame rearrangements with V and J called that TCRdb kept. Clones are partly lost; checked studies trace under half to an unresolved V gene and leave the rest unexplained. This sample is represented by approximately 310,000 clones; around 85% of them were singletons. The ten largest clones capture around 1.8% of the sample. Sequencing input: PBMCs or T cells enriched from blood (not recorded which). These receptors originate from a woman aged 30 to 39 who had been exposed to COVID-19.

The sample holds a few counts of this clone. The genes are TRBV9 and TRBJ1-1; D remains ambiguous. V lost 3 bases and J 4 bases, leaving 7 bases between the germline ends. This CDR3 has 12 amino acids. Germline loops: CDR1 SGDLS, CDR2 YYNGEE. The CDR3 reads CASSGSGTEAFF. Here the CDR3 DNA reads TGTGCCAGCAGCGGATCGGGCACTGAAGCTTTCTTT.

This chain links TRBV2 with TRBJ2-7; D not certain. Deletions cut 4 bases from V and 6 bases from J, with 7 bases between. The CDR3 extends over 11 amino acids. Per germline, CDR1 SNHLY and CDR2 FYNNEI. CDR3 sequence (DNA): TGTGCCAGCAGTGTAGCCTTCGAGCAGTACTTC. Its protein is CASSVAFEQYF.

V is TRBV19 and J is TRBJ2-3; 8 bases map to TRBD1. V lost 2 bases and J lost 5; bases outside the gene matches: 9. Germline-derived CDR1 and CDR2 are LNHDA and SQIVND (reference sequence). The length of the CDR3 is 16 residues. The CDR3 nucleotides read TGTGCCAGTAGTATACAGGGGGCGCGGTGGAAAGATACGCAGTATTTT. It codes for CASSIQGARWKDTQYF.

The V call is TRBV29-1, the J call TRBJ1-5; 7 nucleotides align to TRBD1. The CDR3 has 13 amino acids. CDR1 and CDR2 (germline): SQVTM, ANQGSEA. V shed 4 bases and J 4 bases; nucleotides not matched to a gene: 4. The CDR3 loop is CSVAGTDNQPQHF. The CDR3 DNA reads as TGCAGCGTTGCAGGGACAGATAATCAGCCCCAGCATTTT.

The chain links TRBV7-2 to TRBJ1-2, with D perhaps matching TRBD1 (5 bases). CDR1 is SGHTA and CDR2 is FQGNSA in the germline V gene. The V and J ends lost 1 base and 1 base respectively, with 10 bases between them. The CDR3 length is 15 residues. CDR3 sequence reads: CASSLDRTLNYGYTF. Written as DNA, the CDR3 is TGTGCCAGCAGCTTAGATAGGACACTTAACTATGGCTACACCTTC.

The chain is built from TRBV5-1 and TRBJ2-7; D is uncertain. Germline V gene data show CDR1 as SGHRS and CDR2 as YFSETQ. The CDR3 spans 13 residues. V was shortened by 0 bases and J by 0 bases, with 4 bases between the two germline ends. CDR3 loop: CASSLAGSYEQYF. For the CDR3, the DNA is TGCGCCAGCAGCTTGGCCGGCTCCTACGAGCAGTACTTC.

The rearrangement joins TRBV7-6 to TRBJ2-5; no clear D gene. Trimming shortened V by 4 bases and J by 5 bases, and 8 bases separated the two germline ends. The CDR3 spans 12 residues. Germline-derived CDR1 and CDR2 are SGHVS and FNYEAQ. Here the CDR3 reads CASSSSRETQYF. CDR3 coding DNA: TGTGCCAGCAGCTCTTCGAGGGAGACCCAGTACTTC. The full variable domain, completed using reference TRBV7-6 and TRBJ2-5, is GAGVSQSPRYKVTKRGQDVALRCDPISGHVSLYWYRQALGQGPEFLTYFNYEAQQDKSGLPNDRFSAERPEGSISTLTIQRTEQRDSAMYRCASSSSRETQYFGPGTRLLVL.

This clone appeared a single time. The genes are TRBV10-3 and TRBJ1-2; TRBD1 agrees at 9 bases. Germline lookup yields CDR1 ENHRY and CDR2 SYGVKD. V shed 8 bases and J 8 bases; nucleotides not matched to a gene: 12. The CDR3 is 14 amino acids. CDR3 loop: CAISWGQGEGGYTF. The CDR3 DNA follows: TGTGCCATCTCTTGGGGACAGGGCGAAGGAGGCTACACCTTC.

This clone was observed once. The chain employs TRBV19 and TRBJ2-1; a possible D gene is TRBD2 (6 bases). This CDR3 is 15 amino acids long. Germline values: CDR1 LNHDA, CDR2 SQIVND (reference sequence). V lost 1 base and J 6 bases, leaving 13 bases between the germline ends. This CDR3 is CASSIGRERFNEQFF. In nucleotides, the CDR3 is TGTGCCAGTAGTATAGGACGGGAGAGGTTCAATGAGCAGTTCTTC.

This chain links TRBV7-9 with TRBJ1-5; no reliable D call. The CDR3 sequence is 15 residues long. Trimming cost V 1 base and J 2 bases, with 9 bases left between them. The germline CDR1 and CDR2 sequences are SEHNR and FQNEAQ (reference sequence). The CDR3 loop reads CASSLDLAGNQPQHF. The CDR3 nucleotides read TGTGCCAGCAGCTTAGATCTAGCGGGCAATCAGCCCCAGCATTTT.

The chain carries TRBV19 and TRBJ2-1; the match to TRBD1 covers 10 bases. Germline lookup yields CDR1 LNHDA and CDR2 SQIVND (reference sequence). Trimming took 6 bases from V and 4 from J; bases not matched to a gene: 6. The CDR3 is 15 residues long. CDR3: CASSAGTGVYNEQFF. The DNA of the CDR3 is TGTGCCAGTAGCGCCGGGACAGGGGTTTACAATGAGCAGTTCTTC.

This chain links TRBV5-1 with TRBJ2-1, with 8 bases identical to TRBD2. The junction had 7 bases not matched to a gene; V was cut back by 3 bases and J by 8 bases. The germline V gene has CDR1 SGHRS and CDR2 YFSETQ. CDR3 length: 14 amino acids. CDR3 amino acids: CASSSSGGYDEQFF. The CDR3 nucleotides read TGCGCCAGCAGCTCCAGCGGGGGATACGATGAGCAGTTCTTC.

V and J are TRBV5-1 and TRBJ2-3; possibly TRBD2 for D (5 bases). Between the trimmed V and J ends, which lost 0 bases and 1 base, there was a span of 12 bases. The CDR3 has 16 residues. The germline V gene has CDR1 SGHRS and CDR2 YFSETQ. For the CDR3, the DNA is TGCGCCAGCAGCTTGGCCGTGGTGGAGGGCACAGATACGCAGTATTTT. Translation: CASSLAVVEGTDTQYF. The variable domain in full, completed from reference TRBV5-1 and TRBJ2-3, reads KAGVTQTPRYLIKTRGQQVTLSCSPISGHRSVSWYQQTPGQGLQFLFEYFSETQRNKGNFPGRFSGRQFSNSRSEMNVSTLELGDSALYLCASSLAVVEGTDTQYFGPGTRLTVL.

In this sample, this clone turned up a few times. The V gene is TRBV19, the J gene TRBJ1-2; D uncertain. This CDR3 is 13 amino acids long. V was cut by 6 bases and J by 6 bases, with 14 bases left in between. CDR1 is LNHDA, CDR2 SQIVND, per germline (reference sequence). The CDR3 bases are TGTGCCAGTAGCCGCGGGGAGTGGGATGGCTACACCTTC. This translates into CASSRGEWDGYTF.

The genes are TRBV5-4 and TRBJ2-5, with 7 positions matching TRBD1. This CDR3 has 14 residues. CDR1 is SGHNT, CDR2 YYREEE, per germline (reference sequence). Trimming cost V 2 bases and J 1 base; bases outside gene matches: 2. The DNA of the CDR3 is TGTGCCAGCAGCTTTAGGACAGGCCAAGAGACCCAGTACTTC. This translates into CASSFRTGQETQYF.

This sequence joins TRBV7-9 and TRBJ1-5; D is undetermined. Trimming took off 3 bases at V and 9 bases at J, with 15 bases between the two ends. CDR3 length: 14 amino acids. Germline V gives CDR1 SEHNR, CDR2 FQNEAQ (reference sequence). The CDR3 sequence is CASSFEDGITPQHF. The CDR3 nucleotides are TGTGCCAGCAGCTTTGAGGACGGGATTACGCCCCAGCATTTT.

CDR3 nucleotides: TGCGCCAGCCATTTAGCGGGAGGTGTATACAATGAGCAGTTCTTC. Translating it yields CASHLAGGVYNEQFF. The chain has TRBV5-1 and TRBJ2-1, with TRBD2 matching 10 bases. The germline V gene has CDR1 SGHRS and CDR2 YFSETQ. Trimming took 7 bases from V and 4 from J; bases not matched to a gene: 8. The CDR3 is 15 amino acids. Together with reference TRBV5-1 and TRBJ2-1, the CDR3 gives the full variable domain: KAGVTQTPRYLIKTRGQQVTLSCSPISGHRSVSWYQQTPGQGLQFLFEYFSETQRNKGNFPGRFSGRQFSNSRSEMNVSTLELGDSALYLCASHLAGGVYNEQFFGPGTRLTVL.

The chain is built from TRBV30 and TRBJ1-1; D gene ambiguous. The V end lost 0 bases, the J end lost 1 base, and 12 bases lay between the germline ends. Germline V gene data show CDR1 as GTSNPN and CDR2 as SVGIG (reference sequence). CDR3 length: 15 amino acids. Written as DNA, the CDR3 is TGTGCCTGGAGTGTACTCTTTCTAGGGAACACTGAAGCTTTCTTT. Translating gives CAWSVLFLGNTEAFF.

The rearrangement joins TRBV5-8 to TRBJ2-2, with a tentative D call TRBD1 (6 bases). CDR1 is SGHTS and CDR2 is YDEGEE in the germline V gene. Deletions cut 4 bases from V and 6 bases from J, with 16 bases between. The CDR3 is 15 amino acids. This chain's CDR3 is CASSPGHSAAGELFF. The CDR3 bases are TGTGCCAGCAGCCCGGGACATTCGGCGGCCGGGGAGCTGTTTTTT.

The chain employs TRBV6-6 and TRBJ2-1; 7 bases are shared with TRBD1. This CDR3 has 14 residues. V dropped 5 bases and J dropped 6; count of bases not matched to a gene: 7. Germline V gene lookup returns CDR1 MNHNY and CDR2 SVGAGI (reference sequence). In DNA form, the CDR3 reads TGTGCCAGCAGTCAAAGGGGGCCAAGCAATGAGCAGTTCTTC. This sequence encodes CASSQRGPSNEQFF.

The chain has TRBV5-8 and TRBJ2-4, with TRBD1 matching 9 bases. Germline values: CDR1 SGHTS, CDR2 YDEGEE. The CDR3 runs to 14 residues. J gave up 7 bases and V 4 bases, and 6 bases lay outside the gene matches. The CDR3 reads CASSNRDRENIQYF. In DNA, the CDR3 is TGTGCCAGCAGCAATAGGGACAGGGAGAACATTCAGTACTTC.

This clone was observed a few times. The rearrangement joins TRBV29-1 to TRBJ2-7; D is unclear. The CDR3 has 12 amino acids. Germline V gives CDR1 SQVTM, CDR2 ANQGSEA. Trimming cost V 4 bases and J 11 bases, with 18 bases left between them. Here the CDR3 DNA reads TGCAGCGTTGGCGGATTCGGCCGAAGAGAGTACTTC. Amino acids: CSVGGFGRREYF.

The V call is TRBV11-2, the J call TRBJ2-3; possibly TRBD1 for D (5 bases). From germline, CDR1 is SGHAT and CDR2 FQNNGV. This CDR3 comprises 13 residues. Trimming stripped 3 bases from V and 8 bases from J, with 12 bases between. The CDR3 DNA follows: TGTGCCAGCAGCTTGCAGGGTTTGGGTACGCAGTATTTT. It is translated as CASSLQGLGTQYF.

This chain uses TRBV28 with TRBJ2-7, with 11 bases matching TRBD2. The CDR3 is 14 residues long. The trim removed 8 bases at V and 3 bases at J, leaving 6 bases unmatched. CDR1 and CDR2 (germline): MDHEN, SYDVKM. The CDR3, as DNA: TGTGCCAGCTATGAGACTAGCGGGAACTACGAGCAGTACTTC. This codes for CASYETSGNYEQYF.

The CDR3 coding sequence is TGTGCCAGCAGTCGTGACAGCCGTGAAAAACTGTTTTTT. It is translated as CASSRDSREKLFF. The gene calls are TRBV27 and TRBJ1-4; the D gene is possibly TRBD1 (5 bases). Germline V gives CDR1 MNHEY, CDR2 SMNVEV (reference sequence). Trimming took 5 bases from V and 7 from J, leaving 11 bases between them. The CDR3 runs to 13 residues.